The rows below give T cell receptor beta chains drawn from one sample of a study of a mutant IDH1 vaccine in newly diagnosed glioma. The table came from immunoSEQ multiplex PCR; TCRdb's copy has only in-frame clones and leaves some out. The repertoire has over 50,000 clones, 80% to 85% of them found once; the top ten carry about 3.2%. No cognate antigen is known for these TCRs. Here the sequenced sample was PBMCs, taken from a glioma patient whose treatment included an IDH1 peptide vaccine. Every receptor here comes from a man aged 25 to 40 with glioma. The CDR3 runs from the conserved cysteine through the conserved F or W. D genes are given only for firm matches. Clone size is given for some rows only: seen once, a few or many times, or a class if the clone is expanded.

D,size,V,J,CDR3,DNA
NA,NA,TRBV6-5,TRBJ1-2,CASSYGKGSHYTF,TGTGCCAGCAGTTACGGGAAGGGTTCCCACTACACCTTC
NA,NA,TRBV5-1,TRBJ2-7,CASSLEGGPSYEQYF,TGCGCCAGCAGCTTGGAAGGGGGACCCTCCTACGAGCAGTACTTC
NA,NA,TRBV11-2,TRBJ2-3,CASSWGQVFTDTQYF,TGTGCCAGCAGTTGGGGACAAGTATTCACAGATACGCAGTATTTT
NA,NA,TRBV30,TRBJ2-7,CAWSVTAGGEQYF,TGTGCCTGGAGTGTTACGGCCGGGGGCGAGCAGTACTTC
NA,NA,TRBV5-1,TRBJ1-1,CASSLGDLNTEAFF,TGCGCCAGCAGCTTGGGAGATCTGAACACTGAAGCTTTCTTT
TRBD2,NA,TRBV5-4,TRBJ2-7,CASSLVGGRYEQYF,TGTGCCAGCAGCTTGGTCGGGGGGAGGTACGAGCAGTACTTC
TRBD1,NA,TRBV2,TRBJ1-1,CARGTGGKGTEAFF,TGTGCCAGGGGGACAGGGGGGAAAGGCACTGAAGCTTTCTTT
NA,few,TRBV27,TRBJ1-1,CASSWGGKGTEAFF,TGTGCCAGCAGTTGGGGGGGAAAGGGGACTGAAGCTTTCTTT
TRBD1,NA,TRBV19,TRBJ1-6,CASSSRTGGGSPLHF,TGTGCCAGTAGTTCCCGGACAGGGGGCGGTTCACCCCTCCACTTT
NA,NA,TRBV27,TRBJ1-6,CASSPAWGFSPLHF,TGTGCCAGCAGTCCCGCCTGGGGGTTTTCACCCCTCCACTTT
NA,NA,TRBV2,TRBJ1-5,CASSSEASNQPQHF,TGTGCCAGCAGTTCAGAGGCCAGCAATCAGCCCCAGCATTTT
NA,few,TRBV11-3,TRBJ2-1,CASSFSSSYNEQFF,TGTGCCAGCAGCTTTAGTAGCTCCTACAATGAGCAGTTCTTC
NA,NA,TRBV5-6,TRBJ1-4,CASSLDTDLKLFF,TGTGCCAGCAGCTTGGACACCGACCTGAAACTGTTTTTT
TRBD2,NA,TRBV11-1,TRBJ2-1,CASTKRGWNEQFF,TGTGCCAGCACAAAGCGGGGGTGGAATGAGCAGTTCTTC
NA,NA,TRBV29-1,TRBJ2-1,CSVVNPGAYNEQFF,TGCAGCGTCGTTAACCCCGGCGCCTACAATGAGCAGTTCTTC
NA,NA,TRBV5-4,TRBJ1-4,CASSGGQTYNEKLFF,TGTGCCAGCAGCGGGGGACAAACGTATAATGAAAAACTGTTTTTT
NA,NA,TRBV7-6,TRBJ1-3,CASRSDNSGNTIYF,TGTGCCAGCAGATCCGATAACTCTGGAAACACCATATATTTT
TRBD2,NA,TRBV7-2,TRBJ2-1,CASSTPSSGRHNEQFF,TGTGCCAGCAGCACCCCCTCTAGCGGGAGACACAATGAGCAGTTCTTC
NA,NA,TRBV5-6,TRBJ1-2,CASSLVLGANGYTF,TGTGCCAGCAGCTTGGTTCTGGGGGCCAATGGCTACACCTTC
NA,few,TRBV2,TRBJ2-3,CASSDYTDTQYF,TGTGCCAGCAGTGACTACACAGATACGCAGTATTTT
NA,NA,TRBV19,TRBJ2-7,CASSIDRDTEQYF,TGTGCCAGTAGTATCGACAGAGATACCGAGCAGTACTTC
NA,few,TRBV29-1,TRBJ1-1,CSVDGIEAFF,TGCAGCGTCGACGGCATTGAAGCTTTCTTT
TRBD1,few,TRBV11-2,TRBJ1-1,CASSGTEGEAFF,TGTGCCAGCAGCGGGACAGAGGGTGAAGCTTTCTTT
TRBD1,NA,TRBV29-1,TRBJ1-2,CSHPGQGADGYTF,TGCAGCCACCCTGGGCAGGGGGCAGATGGCTACACCTTC
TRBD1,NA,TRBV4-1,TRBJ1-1,CASSQAGQLNTEAFF,TGCGCCAGCAGCCAAGCGGGACAGCTGAACACTGAAGCTTTCTTT
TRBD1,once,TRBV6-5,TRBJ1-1,CASRPDRAENTEAFF,TGTGCCAGCAGACCGGACAGGGCTGAGAACACTGAAGCTTTCTTT